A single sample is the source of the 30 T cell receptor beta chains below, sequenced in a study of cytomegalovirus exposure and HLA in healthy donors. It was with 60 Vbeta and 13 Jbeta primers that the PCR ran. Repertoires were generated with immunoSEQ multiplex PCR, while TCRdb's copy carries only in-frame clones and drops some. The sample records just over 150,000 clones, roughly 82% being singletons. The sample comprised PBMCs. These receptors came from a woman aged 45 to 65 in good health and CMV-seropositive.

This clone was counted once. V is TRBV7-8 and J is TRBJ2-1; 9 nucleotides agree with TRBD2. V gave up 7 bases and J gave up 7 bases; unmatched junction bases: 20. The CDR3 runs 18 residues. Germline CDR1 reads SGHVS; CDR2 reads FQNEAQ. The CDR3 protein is CASTPLFSGGSTGNEQFF. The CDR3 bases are TGTGCCAGCACCCCGTTGTTTAGCGGGGGAAGCACGGGAAATGAGCAGTTCTTC. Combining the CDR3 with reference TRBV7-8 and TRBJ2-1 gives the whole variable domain GAGVSQSPRYKVAKRGQDVALRCDPISGHVSLFWYQQALGQGPEFLTYFQNEAQLDKSGLPSDRFFAERPEGSVSTLKIQRTQQEDSAVYLCASTPLFSGGSTGNEQFFGPGTRLTVL.

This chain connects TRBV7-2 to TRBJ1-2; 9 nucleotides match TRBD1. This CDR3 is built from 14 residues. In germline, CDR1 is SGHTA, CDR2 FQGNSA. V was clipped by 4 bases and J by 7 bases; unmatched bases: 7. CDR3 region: CASSSGTGTFGYTF. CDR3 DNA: TGTGCCAGCAGCTCCGGGACAGGGACTTTTGGCTACACCTTC.

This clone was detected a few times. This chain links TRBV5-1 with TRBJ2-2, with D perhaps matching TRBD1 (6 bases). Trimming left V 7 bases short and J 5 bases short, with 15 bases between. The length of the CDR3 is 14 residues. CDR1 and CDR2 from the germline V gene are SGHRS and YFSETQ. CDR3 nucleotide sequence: TGCGCCAGCTACAGGGACGTATCAACCGGGGAGCTGTTTTTT. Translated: CASYRDVSTGELFF.

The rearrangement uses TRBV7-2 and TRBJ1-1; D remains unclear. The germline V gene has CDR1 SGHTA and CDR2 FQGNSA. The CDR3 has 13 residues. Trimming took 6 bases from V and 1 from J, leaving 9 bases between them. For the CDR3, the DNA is TGTGCCAGCAGACAAGAGGGGAACACTGAAGCTTTCTTT. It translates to CASRQEGNTEAFF.

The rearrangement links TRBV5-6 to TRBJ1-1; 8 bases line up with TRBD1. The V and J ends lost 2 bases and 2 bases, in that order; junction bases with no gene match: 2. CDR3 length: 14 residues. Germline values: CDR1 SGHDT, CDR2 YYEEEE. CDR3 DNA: TGTGCCAGCAGCTTCGGACAGGGTAACACTGAAGCTTTCTTT. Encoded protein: CASSFGQGNTEAFF.

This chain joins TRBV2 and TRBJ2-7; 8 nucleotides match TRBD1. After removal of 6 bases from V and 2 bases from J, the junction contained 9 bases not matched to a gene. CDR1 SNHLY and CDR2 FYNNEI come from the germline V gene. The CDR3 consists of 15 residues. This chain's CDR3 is CASRPPGQVTYEQYF. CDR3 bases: TGTGCCAGCAGACCCCCGGGACAGGTTACCTACGAGCAGTACTTC.

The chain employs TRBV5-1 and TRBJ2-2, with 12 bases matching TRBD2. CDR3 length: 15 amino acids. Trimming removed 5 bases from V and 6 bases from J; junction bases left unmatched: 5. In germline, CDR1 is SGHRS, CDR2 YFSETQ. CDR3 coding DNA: TGCGCCAGCAGGCGAGGACTAGCGGGGTCCGGGGAGCTGTTTTTT. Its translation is CASRRGLAGSGELFF. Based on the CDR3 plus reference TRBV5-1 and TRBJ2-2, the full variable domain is KAGVTQTPRYLIKTRGQQVTLSCSPISGHRSVSWYQQTPGQGLQFLFEYFSETQRNKGNFPGRFSGRQFSNSRSEMNVSTLELGDSALYLCASRRGLAGSGELFFGEGSRLTVL.

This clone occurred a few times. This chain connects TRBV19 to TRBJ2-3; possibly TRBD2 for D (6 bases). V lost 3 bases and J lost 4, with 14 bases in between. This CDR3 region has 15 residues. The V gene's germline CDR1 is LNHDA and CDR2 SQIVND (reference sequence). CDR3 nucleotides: TGTGCCAGTAGTATCGGCGGGGCTGGGGCAGATACGCAGTATTTT. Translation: CASSIGGAGADTQYF.

The CDR3 sequence: CASSQGWSGGGTDTQYF. DNA for the CDR3: TGCGCCAGCAGCCAAGGCTGGAGCGGGGGGGGCACAGATACGCAGTATTTT. The V and J genes are TRBV4-3 and TRBJ2-3; 10 bases line up with TRBD2. The CDR3 consists of 17 residues. Per the germline V gene, CDR1 is LGHNA and CDR2 is YSLEER. V was pared by 1 base and J by 1 base, with 5 bases of the junction left unmatched.

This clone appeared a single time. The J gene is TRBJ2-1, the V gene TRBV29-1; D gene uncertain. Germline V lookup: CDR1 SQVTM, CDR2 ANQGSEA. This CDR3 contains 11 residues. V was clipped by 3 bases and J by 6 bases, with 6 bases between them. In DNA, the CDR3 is TGCAGCGTTGATGGGCGCAATGAGCAGTTCTTC. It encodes CSVDGRNEQFF.

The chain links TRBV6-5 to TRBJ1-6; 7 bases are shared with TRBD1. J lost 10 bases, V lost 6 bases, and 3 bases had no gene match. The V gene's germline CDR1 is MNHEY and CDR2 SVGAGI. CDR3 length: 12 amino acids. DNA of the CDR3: TGTGCCAGCAGCCCGGGACAGTCACCCCTCCACTTT. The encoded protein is CASSPGQSPLHF.

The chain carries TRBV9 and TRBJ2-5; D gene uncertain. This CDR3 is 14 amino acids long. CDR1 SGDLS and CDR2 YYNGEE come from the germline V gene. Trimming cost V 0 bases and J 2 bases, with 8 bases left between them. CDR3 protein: CASSVGTHQETQYF. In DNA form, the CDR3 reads TGTGCCAGCAGCGTAGGCACTCATCAAGAGACCCAGTACTTC.

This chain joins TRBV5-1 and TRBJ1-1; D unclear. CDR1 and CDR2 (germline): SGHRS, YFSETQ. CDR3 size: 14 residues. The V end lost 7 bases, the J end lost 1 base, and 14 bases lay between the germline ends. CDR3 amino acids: CASGYYPENTEAFF. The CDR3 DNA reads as TGCGCCAGCGGTTACTATCCGGAGAACACTGAAGCTTTCTTT.

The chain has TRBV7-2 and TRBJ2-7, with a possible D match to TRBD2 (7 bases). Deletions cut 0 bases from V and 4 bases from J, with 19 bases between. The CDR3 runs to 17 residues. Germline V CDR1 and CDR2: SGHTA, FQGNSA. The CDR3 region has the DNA TGTGCCAGCAGCTTAGCGCCCCGGGGGGCTCTAATTTACGAGCAGTACTTC. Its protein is CASSLAPRGALIYEQYF. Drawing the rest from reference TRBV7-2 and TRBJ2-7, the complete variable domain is GAGVSQSPSNKVTEKGKDVELRCDPISGHTALYWYRQSLGQGLEFLIYFQGNSAPDKSGLPSDRFSAERTGGSVSTLTIQRTQQEDSAVYLCASSLAPRGALIYEQYFGPGTRLTVT.

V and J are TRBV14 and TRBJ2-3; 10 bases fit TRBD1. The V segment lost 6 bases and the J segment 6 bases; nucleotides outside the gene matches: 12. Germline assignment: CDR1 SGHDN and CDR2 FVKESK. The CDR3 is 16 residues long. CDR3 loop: CASSYSIGTGVDTQYF. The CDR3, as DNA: TGTGCCAGCAGTTACTCAATCGGGACAGGGGTGGATACGCAGTATTTT.

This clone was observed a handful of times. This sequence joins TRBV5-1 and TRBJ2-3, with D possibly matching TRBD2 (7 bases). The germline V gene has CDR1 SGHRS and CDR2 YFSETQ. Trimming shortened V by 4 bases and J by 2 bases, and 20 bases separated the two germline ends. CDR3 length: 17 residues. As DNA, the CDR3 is TGCGCCAGCAGCCAAGGGACTATCCCGGGGGCCACAGATACGCAGTATTTT. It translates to CASSQGTIPGATDTQYF.

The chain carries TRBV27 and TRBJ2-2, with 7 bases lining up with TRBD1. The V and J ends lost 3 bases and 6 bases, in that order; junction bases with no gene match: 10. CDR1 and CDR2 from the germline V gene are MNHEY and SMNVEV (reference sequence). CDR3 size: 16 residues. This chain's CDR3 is CASSFLRQGSAGELFF. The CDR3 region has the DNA TGTGCCAGCAGTTTCCTGAGACAGGGATCGGCCGGGGAGCTGTTTTTT.

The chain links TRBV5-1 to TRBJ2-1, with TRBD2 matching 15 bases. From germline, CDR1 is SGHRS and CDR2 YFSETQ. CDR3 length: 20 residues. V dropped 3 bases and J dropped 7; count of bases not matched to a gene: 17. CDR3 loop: CASSWGPGTSGGRIANEQFF. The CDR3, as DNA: TGCGCCAGCAGCTGGGGACCCGGGACTAGCGGGGGGAGAATAGCTAATGAGCAGTTCTTC.

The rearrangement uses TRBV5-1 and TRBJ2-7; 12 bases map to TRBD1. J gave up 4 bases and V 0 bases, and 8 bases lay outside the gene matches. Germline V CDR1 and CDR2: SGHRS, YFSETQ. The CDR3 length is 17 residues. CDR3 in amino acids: CASSLGGTGGARYEQYF. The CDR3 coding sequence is TGCGCCAGCAGCTTGGGGGGGACAGGGGGCGCTCGGTACGAGCAGTACTTC.

CDR3 nucleotides: TGTGCCTGGAGTGGCACAGGAAACACCATATATTTT. Translation gives CAWSGTGNTIYF. This chain joins TRBV30 and TRBJ1-3; unclear D gene. V shed 1 base and J shed 4 bases, with 5 bases lying between them. The germline V gene encodes CDR1 GTSNPN and CDR2 SVGIG (reference sequence). The CDR3 runs to 12 residues.

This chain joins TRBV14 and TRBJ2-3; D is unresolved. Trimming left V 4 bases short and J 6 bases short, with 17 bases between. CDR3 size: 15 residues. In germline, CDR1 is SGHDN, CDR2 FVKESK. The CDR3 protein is CASSRVAVTRDTQYF. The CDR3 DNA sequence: TGTGCCAGCAGCCGAGTAGCTGTTACCCGGGATACGCAGTATTTT.

The CDR3 loop reads CASSQAGKQGSNNSPLHF. The CDR3 DNA sequence: TGCGCCAGCAGCCAGGCCGGGAAACAGGGGAGTAATAATTCACCCCTCCACTTT. The chain employs TRBV4-3 and TRBJ1-6, with 7 positions matching TRBD1. Per the germline V gene, CDR1 is LGHNA and CDR2 is YSLEER. The length of the CDR3 is 18 residues. Trimming cost V 3 bases and J 5 bases; bases outside gene matches: 13.

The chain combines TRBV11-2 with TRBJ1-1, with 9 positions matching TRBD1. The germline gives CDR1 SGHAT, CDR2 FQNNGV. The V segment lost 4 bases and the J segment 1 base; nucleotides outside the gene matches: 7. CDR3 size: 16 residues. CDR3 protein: CASSSGQGGSNTEAFF. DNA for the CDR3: TGTGCCAGCAGCTCGGGACAGGGAGGATCGAACACTGAAGCTTTCTTT.

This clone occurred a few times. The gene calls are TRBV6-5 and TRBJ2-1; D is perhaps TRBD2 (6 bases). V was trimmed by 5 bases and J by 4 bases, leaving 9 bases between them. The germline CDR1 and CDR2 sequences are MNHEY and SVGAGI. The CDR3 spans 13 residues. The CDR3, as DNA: TGTGCCAGCAGTCTGGCGGGGTACAATGAGCAGTTCTTC. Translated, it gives CASSLAGYNEQFF.

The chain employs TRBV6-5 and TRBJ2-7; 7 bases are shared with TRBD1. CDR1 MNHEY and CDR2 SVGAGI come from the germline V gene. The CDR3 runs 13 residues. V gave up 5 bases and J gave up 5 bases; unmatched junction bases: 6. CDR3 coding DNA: TGTGCCAGCAGTAACGGACAGGTTGACGAGCAGTACTTC. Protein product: CASSNGQVDEQYF.

CDR3 in amino acids: CASNGQVSQETQYF. CDR3 nucleotides: TGTGCCAGCAATGGCCAGGTTTCACAAGAGACCCAGTACTTC. The chain is built from TRBV2 and TRBJ2-5; D is unresolved. V lost 7 bases and J lost 2, with 14 bases in between. From germline, CDR1 is SNHLY and CDR2 FYNNEI. CDR3 size: 14 residues. Looking up the rest from reference TRBV2 and TRBJ2-5 gives the full variable domain: EPEVTQTPSHQVTQMGQEVILRCVPISNHLYFYWYRQILGQKVEFLVSFYNNEISEKSEIFDDQFSVERPDGSNFTLKIRSTKLEDSAMYFCASNGQVSQETQYFGPGTRLLVL.

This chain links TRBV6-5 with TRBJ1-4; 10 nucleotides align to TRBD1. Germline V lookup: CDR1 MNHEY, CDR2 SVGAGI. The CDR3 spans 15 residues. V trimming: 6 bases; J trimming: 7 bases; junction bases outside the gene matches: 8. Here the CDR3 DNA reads TGTGCCAGCAGACCCCGACAGGGGGCTGGTGAAAAACTGTTTTTT. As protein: CASRPRQGAGEKLFF.

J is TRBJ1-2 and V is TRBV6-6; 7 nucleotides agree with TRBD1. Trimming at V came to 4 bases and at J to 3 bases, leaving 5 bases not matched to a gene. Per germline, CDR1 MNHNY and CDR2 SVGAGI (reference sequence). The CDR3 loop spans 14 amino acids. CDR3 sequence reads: CASSFYRGDYGYTF. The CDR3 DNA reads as TGTGCCAGCAGTTTTTACAGGGGTGACTATGGCTACACCTTC.

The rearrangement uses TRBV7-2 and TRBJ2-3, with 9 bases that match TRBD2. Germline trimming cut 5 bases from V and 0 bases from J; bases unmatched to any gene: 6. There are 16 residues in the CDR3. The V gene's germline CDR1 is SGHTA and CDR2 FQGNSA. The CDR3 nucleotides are TGTGCCAGCAGCCCACAGCGGGGGGCCAGCACAGATACGCAGTATTTT. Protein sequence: CASSPQRGASTDTQYF.

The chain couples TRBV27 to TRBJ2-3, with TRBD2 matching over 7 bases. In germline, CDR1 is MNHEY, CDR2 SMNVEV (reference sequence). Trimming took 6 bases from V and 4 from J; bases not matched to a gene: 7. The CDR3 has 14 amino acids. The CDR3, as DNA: TGTGCCAGCAGCCGCCGGGGGGTTGCAGATACGCAGTATTTT. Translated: CASSRRGVADTQYF.